The T cell receptor (beta chain) under discussion was sequenced for a study of T cell responses to AZD1222 COVID-19 vaccine. Study-wide results and caveats: Clonal diversity was possibly underestimated; the donors were predominantly white British and more often female. The study found Spike-specific TCR breadth and depth rose after two AZD1222 doses. Spike regions recognized by vaccine-associated CD4 TCRs spanned the protein, led by 160-218 and 743-854.

The data were produced by immunoSEQ multiplex PCR, yet TCRdb's version contains in-frame clones alone and is incomplete. The table shows 65,000 to 90,000 clones, with 87% occurring only once. This CDR3 region has 15 residues. Germline V gene data show CDR1 as SGHDN and CDR2 as FVKESK. The V end lost 3 bases, the J end lost 10 bases, and 18 bases lay between the germline ends. In the case of this clone: As yet, its antigen is unknown.

The specimen comprised peripheral blood, sampled 28 days after the second AZD1222 dose. The chain links TRBV14 to TRBJ1-4, with a possible D match to TRBD1 (5 bases). The TCR sequence derives from an adult who received the AZD1222 COVID-19 vaccine. The CDR3 region has the DNA TGTGCCAGCAGCCAGGGGAAGGGGCCGCTCGGAAAACTGTTTTTT. It specifies CASSQGKGPLGKLFF.